This TCR beta chain was obtained from a study of CD8 T cells in ankylosing spondylitis. The CDR3 is 13 amino acids. V lost 5 bases to trimming and J lost 6 bases, with 14 bases between them. This clonotype was counted at least ten times. What it binds is unknown. General study points: A motif in TCR beta, a set of seven to nine highly homologous variants, appeared characteristic of ankylosing spondylitis blood.

From the 5' RACE reads, TCRdb called clonotypes with MiXCR, one entry per CDR3 protein. This table holds some 100,000 distinct CDR3 sequences, 7.5% to 9% found once. The chain recombines TRBV12-3 or TRBV12-4 with TRBJ2-7; tentative D call: TRBD2 (5 bases). The sample was blood, either unsorted or a sorted T cell fraction (not recorded which). The clonotype originates from a male donor with ankylosing spondylitis or in good health (not recorded which). The CDR3 loop reads CASSIFPGSEQYF. CDR3 nucleotides: TGTGCCAGCAGTATCTTCCCGGGGAGCGAGCAGTACTTC.